The rows below give T cell receptor beta chains drawn from one sample of a study of blood T cell repertoires in COVID-19. The method was immunoSEQ multiplex PCR; TCRdb's version includes in-frame clones alone and lacks a portion of them. This sample has 50,000 to 65,000 clones; roughly 88% occur once, and the top ten carry around 4.2%. The specimen sequenced was peripheral blood. The receptor set was obtained from a man aged 70-80 years with acute or convalescent COVID-19. The CDR3 runs from the conserved cysteine through the conserved F or W. A D gene is named only where the DNA matches it firmly. Clone size is shown for a subset of rows, as once, few, many or a class of expanded clone.

cdr3_aa cdr3_nt j_call d_call v_call clone_size
CATSGWNRGPGSNQPQHF TGTGCCACCAGTGGTTGGAACAGGGGGCCAGGAAGCAATCAGCCCCAGCATTTT TRBJ1-5 TRBD1 TRBV24-1 NA
CASSPPWGEASTDTQYF TGTGCCAGCTCACCACCCTGGGGAGAGGCGAGCACAGATACGCAGTATTTT TRBJ2-3 NA TRBV18 NA
CASSLEVVQSYEQYF TGTGCCAGCAGCTTAGAAGTGGTTCAGTCCTACGAGCAGTACTTC TRBJ2-7 NA TRBV5-5 NA
CASSLLGQGNTEAFF TGTGCCAGCAGCTTATTAGGGCAGGGGAACACTGAAGCTTTCTTT TRBJ1-1 NA TRBV7-2 NA
CATSREAGARTGELFF TGTGCCACCAGCAGAGAGGCGGGGGCGCGGACCGGGGAGCTGTTTTTT TRBJ2-2 NA TRBV15 NA
CASSHGLDRIRELFF TGCGCCAGCAGCCATGGACTGGACAGAATAAGGGAGCTGTTTTTT TRBJ2-2 NA TRBV4-1 NA
CASSPGGRYEQYF TGTGCCAGCTCGCCGGGGGGGCGCTACGAGCAGTACTTC TRBJ2-7 TRBD2 TRBV18 NA
CASSLAQDRVF TGTGCCAGCAGCTTAGCTCAGGACAGGGTGTTT TRBJ1-6 TRBD1 TRBV7-2 NA
CATSRDQNTGELFF TGTGCCACCAGCAGAGATCAAAACACCGGGGAGCTGTTTTTT TRBJ2-2 NA TRBV15 once
CASSDRAGIRNQPQHF TGTGCCAGCAGTGACCGCGCAGGGATTCGGAATCAGCCCCAGCATTTT TRBJ1-5 NA TRBV6-1 once
CASSSGGSGNTIYF TGTGCCAGCAGCTCGGGGGGCTCTGGAAACACCATATATTTT TRBJ1-3 NA TRBV7-3 NA